One sample yielded the 29 T cell receptor beta chains listed below, sequenced in a study of T-cell reconstitution after alpha-beta-depleted transplantation in children. TCRbeta library construction was performed incorporating unique molecular identifiers. TCRdb ran MiXCR on the PCR reads and lists one entry per CDR3 protein. The sample includes 200,000 or so distinct CDR3 sequences, about 6% of them seen just once. This specimen was PBMCs, taken before TCRalphabeta/CD19-depleted stem cell transplant. Source of these receptors: a girl under two years old with combined immunodeficiency, due to receive a stem cell transplant.

This clonotype was detected many times. The rearrangement joins TRBV28 to TRBJ2-2; D is unresolved. Trimming removed 3 bases at V and 4 bases at J, with 18 bases between. The CDR3 loop spans 17 amino acids. CDR1 is MDHEN, CDR2 SYDVKM, per germline. In DNA, the CDR3 is TGTGCCAGCAGTTTTCGTCTCTGGGTAGTACCCACCGGGGAGCTGTTTTTT. Amino acids: CASSFRLWVVPTGELFF.

This clonotype was observed many times. The V call is TRBV20-1, the J call TRBJ2-1; TRBD2 might be the D (6 bases). The CDR3 loop spans 14 amino acids. V was shortened by 6 bases and J by 4 bases, with 16 bases between the two germline ends. CDR1 is DFQATT, CDR2 SNEGSKA, per germline (reference sequence). In DNA form, the CDR3 reads TGCAGTGCCCCGGAGGGAGCACTATACAATGAGCAGTTCTTC. Translated: CSAPEGALYNEQFF.

This clonotype was recorded many times. The chain joins TRBV11-2 to TRBJ2-7; the D gene is possibly TRBD1 (5 bases). V gave up 0 bases and J gave up 2 bases, with 14 bases separating them. CDR3 size: 16 residues. Germline assignment: CDR1 SGHAT and CDR2 FQNNGV. This CDR3 is CASSLEGAGITYEQYF. DNA of the CDR3: TGTGCCAGCAGCTTAGAAGGGGCTGGAATAACCTACGAGCAGTACTTC.

This clonotype was seen at least ten times. The V call is TRBV5-1, the J call TRBJ1-5, with TRBD1 as a possible D gene (6 bases). Germline lookup yields CDR1 SGHRS and CDR2 YFSETQ. Trimming stripped 0 bases from V and 6 bases from J, with 10 bases between. The CDR3 length is 14 residues. CDR3 residues: CASSLAGVGQPQHF. CDR3 nucleotides: TGCGCCAGCAGCTTGGCAGGGGTAGGTCAGCCCCAGCATTTT.

At least ten counts were recorded for this clonotype. The rearrangement uses TRBV12-3 or TRBV12-4 and TRBJ2-5; 9 bases are shared with TRBD1. The CDR3 has 15 residues. Trimming took 5 bases from V and 5 from J; bases not matched to a gene: 9. CDR3 in DNA: TGTGCCAGCAGTAAACCGGGACAGGGATGGGAGACCCAGTACTTC. Translated, it gives CASSKPGQGWETQYF.

At least ten counts were recorded for this clonotype. The chain recombines TRBV24-1 with TRBJ2-3; perhaps D is TRBD1 or TRBD2 (5 bases each). Germline V gene data show CDR1 as KGHDR and CDR2 as SFDVKD. Trimming removed 2 bases from V and 2 bases from J, with 25 bases in between. This CDR3 is 20 amino acids long. The CDR3 region is CATSDSEIVRDAFSTDTQYF. CDR3 DNA: TGTGCCACCAGTGATTCGGAGATTGTAAGGGACGCCTTCTCCACAGATACGCAGTATTTT.

The chain employs TRBV19 and TRBJ2-3, with 8 nucleotides matching TRBD1. Germline V gene data show CDR1 as LNHDA and CDR2 as SQIVND (reference sequence). Trimming took 8 bases from V and 4 from J; bases not matched to a gene: 5. The CDR3 loop spans 13 amino acids. CDR3 DNA: TGTGCCAGTTCGACAGGGGTTCCAGATACGCAGTATTTT. This sequence encodes CASSTGVPDTQYF.

This clonotype was seen repeatedly, ten times or more. The chain employs TRBV9 and TRBJ2-7; D remains unclear. CDR3 length: 15 residues. The V end was cut by 4 bases, the J end by 6 bases, with 20 bases between. Germline V CDR1 and CDR2: SGDLS, YYNGEE. CDR3 protein: CASSNRPDSGGEQYF. In DNA, the CDR3 is TGTGCCAGCAGCAACCGTCCCGATAGTGGCGGCGAGCAGTACTTC.

This clonotype was seen many times. The chain combines TRBV11-2 with TRBJ2-2, with TRBD2 matching 11 bases. The CDR3 sequence is 15 residues long. Unmatched junction bases numbered 2, after V lost 1 base and J lost 7 bases. Germline V gene data show CDR1 as SGHAT and CDR2 as FQNNGV. The CDR3 nucleotides read TGTGCCAGCAGCTTAGGGCTAGCGGGAGGCGGGGAGCTGTTTTTT. Its translation is CASSLGLAGGGELFF.

The sample holds many counts of this clonotype. V and J are TRBV14 and TRBJ2-5, with 8 bases aligning to TRBD1. Losses at the gene ends were 2 bases for V and 0 bases for J; bases not matched to a gene: 8. The CDR3 has 17 amino acids. Germline V lookup: CDR1 SGHDN, CDR2 FVKESK. CDR3 in amino acids: CASSQNLGQVDQETQYF. The CDR3 DNA sequence: TGTGCCAGCAGCCAAAACCTGGGACAGGTAGACCAAGAGACCCAGTACTTC.

This clonotype came up a few times. The rearrangement joins TRBV5-1 to TRBJ1-2; 7 nucleotides align to TRBD1. The CDR3 contains 15 residues. Germline V gene lookup returns CDR1 SGHRS and CDR2 YFSETQ. J was trimmed by 8 bases and V by 2 bases; bases with no gene match: 12. For the CDR3, the DNA is TGCGCCAGCAGCTTTTTCGACAGGGACGAGGAGGGCTACACCTTC. Protein product: CASSFFDRDEEGYTF.

The chain uses TRBV13 and TRBJ1-5; the D is unclear. V was cut by 0 bases and J by 4 bases, with 10 bases left in between. The germline V gene encodes CDR1 PRHDT and CDR2 FYEKMQ (reference sequence). CDR3 length: 15 residues. CDR3: CASSLGGPRNQPQHF. CDR3 DNA: TGTGCCAGCAGCTTAGGAGGACCGCGAAATCAGCCCCAGCATTTT.

This clonotype was observed at least ten times. V gene TRBV6-2 or TRBV6-3 combines with J gene TRBJ2-7, with D perhaps given as TRBD1 or TRBD2 (5 bases each). Per germline, CDR1 MNHEY and CDR2 SVGEGT. V gave up 7 bases and J gave up 2 bases, with 18 bases separating them. The CDR3 spans 15 residues. The DNA of the CDR3 is TGTGCCAGCACCCTACGGGACGTACCGACCTACGAGCAGTACTTC. Amino acids: CASTLRDVPTYEQYF.

This clonotype was seen ten or more times. The rearrangement joins TRBV25-1 to TRBJ2-1; D might be TRBD1 (7 bases). CDR1 MGHDK and CDR2 SYGVNS come from the germline V gene. V lost 6 bases and J 8 bases, leaving 14 bases between the germline ends. This CDR3 comprises 13 residues. The CDR3 nucleotides are TGTGCCAGCAGCCTAACAGGGGAGGATGAGCAGTTCTTC. It encodes CASSLTGEDEQFF.

V and J are TRBV27 and TRBJ2-1, with TRBD2 matching over 7 bases. The CDR3 spans 15 residues. Germline values: CDR1 MNHEY, CDR2 SMNVEV (reference sequence). Unmatched junction bases numbered 11, after V lost 4 bases and J lost 8 bases. CDR3 protein: CASSSGGRLGDEQFF. The CDR3 DNA is TGTGCCAGCAGTTCTGGCGGGAGATTGGGCGATGAGCAGTTCTTC.

This clonotype was observed at least ten times. CDR3 sequence reads: CASSVGGTATYNEQFF. For the CDR3, the DNA is TGTGCCAGCAGCGTAGGTGGGACAGCAACTTACAATGAGCAGTTCTTC. The chain carries TRBV9 and TRBJ2-1; 7 bases fit TRBD1. The germline V gene encodes CDR1 SGDLS and CDR2 YYNGEE. The CDR3 is 16 amino acids. The V gene end was trimmed by 0 bases and the J gene end by 4 bases; junction bases not matched to a gene: 7.

In this sample, this clonotype turned up many times. V gene TRBV20-1 combines with J gene TRBJ2-7; 10 nucleotides align to TRBD2. V lost 2 bases, J lost 3 bases, and 10 bases stayed unmatched. Germline CDR1 and CDR2: DFQATT and SNEGSKA (reference sequence). This CDR3 is built from 16 residues. CDR3 region: CSARKAGGPPLYEQYF. The CDR3 DNA reads as TGCAGTGCTAGAAAAGCGGGAGGGCCCCCTCTCTACGAGCAGTACTTC.

This clonotype was counted ten times or more. The CDR3 sequence is CSASETSYGYTF. In DNA form, the CDR3 reads TGCAGTGCTAGCGAGACGTCATATGGCTACACCTTC. V usage is TRBV20-1 and J usage is TRBJ1-2; D is uncertain. Trimming stripped 3 bases from V and 5 bases from J, with 10 bases between. This CDR3 is 12 amino acids long. In germline, CDR1 is DFQATT, CDR2 SNEGSKA (reference sequence).

This clonotype was recorded at least ten times. The V and J genes are TRBV25-1 and TRBJ2-3, with 8 bases that match TRBD1. The V segment lost 2 bases and the J segment 0 bases; nucleotides outside the gene matches: 7. CDR1 and CDR2 (germline): MGHDK, SYGVNS. The CDR3 totals 17 residues. The CDR3 loop reads CASSELGTGRSTDTQYF. In DNA, the CDR3 is TGTGCCAGCAGTGAACTGGGGACAGGCCGAAGCACAGATACGCAGTATTTT. The complete variable domain, with remaining parts taken from reference TRBV25-1 and TRBJ2-3, reads EADIYQTPRYLVIGTGKKITLECSQTMGHDKMYWYQQDPGMELHLIHYSYGVNSTEKGDLSSESTVSRIRTEHFPLTLESARPSHTSQYLCASSELGTGRSTDTQYFGPGTRLTVL.

Note on this clonotype: A read error may account for a junction end that differs from germline. This chain uses TRBV4-2 with TRBJ2-7; 11 bases match TRBD1. Germline values: CDR1 LGHNA, CDR2 YNFKEQ. This CDR3 has 14 residues. CDR3 sequence: CASSQGTGGYGQYF. In nucleotides, the CDR3 is TGTGCCAGCAGCCAAGGGACAGGGGGCTACGGGCAGTACTTC.

This clonotype showed up many times. The chain has TRBV4-2 and TRBJ2-7; TRBD2 is a possible D gene (6 bases). Germline V gene sequence: CDR1 LGHNA, CDR2 YNFKEQ. This CDR3 has 13 residues. V dropped 3 bases and J dropped 4 bases, with 10 bases sitting between them. The CDR3 spells CASSQGGKYEQYF. The CDR3 coding sequence is TGTGCCAGCAGCCAGGGAGGAAAATACGAGCAGTACTTC.

This clonotype showed up many times. The V gene is TRBV4-1, the J gene TRBJ2-3, with D possibly called TRBD1 or TRBD2 (6 bases each). Germline values: CDR1 MGHRA, CDR2 YSYEKL. With 2 bases removed from V and 1 base from J, the gap between germline ends came to 16 bases. CDR3 length equals 17 residues. The CDR3 here is CASSQSLGGGGTDTQYF. In DNA form, the CDR3 reads TGCGCCAGCAGCCAATCCCTCGGGGGCGGCGGCACAGATACGCAGTATTTT.

This clonotype was seen ten or more times. V usage is TRBV29-1 and J usage is TRBJ1-3; the match to TRBD1 covers 7 bases. From germline, CDR1 is SQVTM and CDR2 ANQGSEA. V lost 7 bases, J lost 2 bases, and 5 bases stayed unmatched. The CDR3 length is 13 residues. CDR3 region: CSARTGTGNTIYF. The CDR3 region has the DNA TGCAGCGCAAGGACAGGAACTGGAAACACCATATATTTT.

This chain joins TRBV28 and TRBJ1-3; D is unclear. Trimming shortened V by 6 bases and J by 0 bases, and 12 bases separated the two germline ends. The CDR3 totals 15 residues. Germline V lookup: CDR1 MDHEN, CDR2 SYDVKM. This chain's CDR3 is CASSPPWSSGNTIYF. CDR3 DNA: TGTGCCAGCAGCCCACCCTGGAGCTCTGGAAACACCATATATTTT.

As regards this clonotype: With a much larger clone just one base away, this may be a read error. The chain uses TRBV20-1 and TRBJ2-5; 11 bases agree with TRBD2. This CDR3 has 19 residues. Looked up from germline, CDR1 is DFQATT and CDR2 is SNEGSKA (reference sequence). CDR3 in amino acids: CCARDVWSSGGLGGETQYF. CDR3 bases: TGCTGTGCTAGAGATGTTTGGTCTAGCGGGGGGCTGGGAGGGGAGACCCAGTACTTC.

This clonotype was recorded at least ten times. The J gene is TRBJ1-5, the V gene TRBV4-2; the D gene is possibly TRBD1 (6 bases). The CDR3 extends over 15 amino acids. Trimming took off 0 bases at V and 2 bases at J, with 8 bases between the two ends. Per germline, CDR1 LGHNA and CDR2 YNFKEQ. DNA for the CDR3: TGTGCCAGCAGCCAAGATCACAGGGGCAATCAGCCCCAGCATTTT. This codes for CASSQDHRGNQPQHF.

This clonotype was recorded many times. The chain employs TRBV7-2 and TRBJ1-5, with no clear D. V lost 2 bases to trimming and J lost 4 bases, with 9 bases between them. The germline gives CDR1 SGHTA, CDR2 FQGNSA. The CDR3 consists of 14 residues. CDR3: CASSLLTPNQPQHF. The CDR3 nucleotides are TGTGCCAGCAGCTTACTGACACCGAATCAGCCCCAGCATTTT.

This clonotype came up many times. V gene TRBV3-1 combines with J gene TRBJ1-1; no clear D. Trimming shortened V by 4 bases and J by 0 bases, and 9 bases separated the two germline ends. The CDR3 is 14 amino acids. Germline V gene lookup returns CDR1 LGHDT and CDR2 YNNKEL (reference sequence). The CDR3 here is CASSRGWVNTEAFF. The CDR3 nucleotides are TGTGCCAGCAGCCGCGGTTGGGTGAACACTGAAGCTTTCTTT. Complete variable domain (other parts from reference TRBV3-1 and TRBJ1-1): DTAVSQTPKYLVTQMGNDKSIKCEQNLGHDTMYWYKQDSKKFLKIMFSYNNKELIINETVPNRFSPKSPDKAHLNLHINSLELGDSAVYFCASSRGWVNTEAFFGQGTRLTVV.

In its sample, this clonotype was seen many times. The chain couples TRBV4-1 to TRBJ2-3, with 8 bases fitting TRBD1. From germline, CDR1 is MGHRA and CDR2 YSYEKL. This CDR3 contains 17 residues. V lost 0 bases and J lost 2; bases outside the gene matches: 7. The CDR3 nucleotides read TGCGCCAGCAGCCAAGATCACGGACAGGGCTCCACAGATACGCAGTATTTT. As protein: CASSQDHGQGSTDTQYF.